This entry concerns a single T cell receptor beta chain. Its antigen is currently not known. There are no base qualities to consult, and no much larger clone falls within one base. The data are from a study of chemoradiotherapy in HPV16-positive cancers (dated by TCRdb to between 2022 and 2023). Background on the whole study: Candidate HPV-specific T-cell clones and common TCR motifs were defined through functional T-cell assays on cells from a couple of HPV16-positive patients. Whether T-cell immunity against the HPV oncoproteins E6 and E7 changes during chemoradiotherapy and whether survival is affected by this immunity were examined in the study. TCR repertoires from over 80 patients with HPV-related cancers were then used to track the candidate HPV-specific TCRs and motifs.

Because repertoires were sampled repeatedly during chemoradiotherapy, clonal expansion in the tumor microenvironment could be followed. Including cysteine and phenylalanine, the CDR3 has 14 amino acids. The sequence is cut down to CDR3 DNA, 42 bases in frame from base 1. Trimming takes 5 bases off V and 8 bases off J; junction bases not matched to a gene: 11. From the germline V gene, CDR1 is MDHEN and CDR2 is SYDVKM. The receptor library was made with the immunoSEQ multiplex PCR assay. In its TCRdb copy, this immuneACCESS table keeps in-frame sequences only and misses some clones. Where compared with another copy, unresolved V genes explain less than half of these, and the others have no known cause. The sample table holds roughly 3,100 clones, of which about 85% were seen once. The ten largest clones represent more than 15% of the sample. Overall results and qualifications from the work: The functional definition of HPV-specific T cells came from only a couple of HPV16-positive patients, and the survival association was reported for HPV16-positive patients. Expansion of candidate HPV-specific clones and E7-related TCR motifs was observed in the tumor microenvironment during treatment, whereas no such expansion was observed for non-HPV-specific T cells. Among HPV16-positive patients, expansion of HPV-responsive T cells during chemoradiotherapy was associated with better recurrence-free survival.

In this chain, TRBV28 is recombined with TRBJ1-2; 7 junctional bases match TRBD1. Source: tumor tissue, taken from a patient who underwent chemoradiotherapy. The receptor was derived from a human donor with HPV-associated anogenital cancer. The nucleotide sequence reads as follows: TGTGCCAGCAGTATCGGGCCAGGGGGTAGGGGCTACACCTTC. This sequence encodes CASSIGPGGRGYTF.